Here is one T cell receptor (beta chain) with its context. Produced via immunoSEQ multiplex PCR; TCRdb's table is partial and in-frame only. Among about 180,000 clones, roughly three quarters were seen once, and the ten largest hold 13% to 15%. The sample belongs to a study of blood T cell repertoires in COVID-19. Germline CDR1 reads SGHDN; CDR2 reads FVKESK. With 3 bases removed from V and 0 bases from J, the gap between germline ends came to 25 bases. The CDR3 extends over 20 amino acids. The source of this sequence is a man aged 60-69 years who had been exposed to COVID-19. The chain has TRBV14 and TRBJ2-3, with D possibly called TRBD1 or TRBD2 (9 bases each). Sequencing was carried out using PBMCs or T cells enriched from blood (not recorded which). For the CDR3, the DNA is TGTGCCAGCAGCCACCGGGACAGGGTTTTAGCGGGAGTGAGCACAGATACGCAGTATTTT. Residues: CASSHRDRVLAGVSTDTQYF.